A selection of T cell receptor beta chains follows, all from one sample in a study of cytomegalovirus exposure and HLA in healthy donors. The method was immunoSEQ multiplex PCR; TCRdb's version includes in-frame clones alone and lacks a portion of them. The table lists hundreds of thousands of clones, around 80% of them singletons. The sample comprised PBMCs. These receptor sequences come from a woman in her thirties in good health and CMV-seropositive. Both conserved end residues are part of each CDR3. Fields, in order: J gene, V gene, CDR3 protein.

TRBJ2-1,TRBV11-2,CASSSLAGAYNEQFF
TRBJ2-7,TRBV20-1,CSARGHYEQYF
TRBJ2-3,TRBV7-9,CASSLGGGLGTDTQYF
TRBJ2-6,TRBV5-1,CASSLSGANVLTF
TRBJ2-3,TRBV19,CASSIRGTSETSTDTQYF
TRBJ1-1,TRBV2,CASSGHLWTGSTEAFF
TRBJ1-1,TRBV5-1,CASSLVGRYTEAFF
TRBJ2-2,TRBV30,CAWSRSGRDLNTGELFF
TRBJ2-7,TRBV13,CASSSVVNEQYF
TRBJ1-5,TRBV7-2,CASVRALGQPQHF
TRBJ2-7,TRBV2,CASGYRVNEQYF
TRBJ1-1,TRBV30,CAWSVSVTEAFF
TRBJ1-1,TRBV6-5,CASSYSGGPNTEAFF
TRBJ2-5,TRBV7-2,CASSLSRETQYF
TRBJ2-3,TRBV4-1,CASSQTPGTSGTDTQYF
TRBJ1-2,TRBV15,CATSRDRLAIGGYGYTF
TRBJ1-1,TRBV25-1,CASSDKGQGGPEAFF
TRBJ1-5,TRBV27,CASSPWVNQPQHF
TRBJ1-2,TRBV6-5,CASSLGDRDGGYTF
TRBJ1-3,TRBV2,CASRTNREYGNTIYF
TRBJ1-2,TRBV6-5,CASSYQGANYGYTF
TRBJ2-7,TRBV11-2,CASSSRPGREAVYEQYF
TRBJ2-3,TRBV6-5,CASSYRDIRTDTQYF
TRBJ2-1,TRBV13,CASSLGQNEQFF
TRBJ1-1,TRBV30,CAWSRDTEAFF
TRBJ2-1,TRBV10-3,CAARQGSSYNEQFF
TRBJ2-3,TRBV15,CATSSLLAGGRDTQYF
TRBJ2-7,TRBV29-1,CSVELPRGGADEQYF
TRBJ1-5,TRBV21-1,CASSKVQNQPQHF
TRBJ2-1,TRBV5-1,CASGKGEAYNEQFF
TRBJ1-5,TRBV9,CASSQTGAFDQPQHF
TRBJ2-2,TRBV6-5,CASSYSGRYGDGELFF
TRBJ1-2,TRBV19,CASSIDLRLWGYTF
TRBJ2-1,TRBV9,CASSVSSGGWDEQFF
TRBJ1-1,TRBV10-3,CAIRVDTYTEAFF
TRBJ2-7,TRBV15,CATSRSRTSGPEQYF
TRBJ1-5,TRBV6-1,CASIGGDQPQHF
TRBJ2-2,TRBV5-1,CASSLLAGGSTGELFF
TRBJ2-3,TRBV20-1,CSAREGHAQYF
TRBJ2-5,TRBV5-6,CASSLLVSFPQETQYF
TRBJ1-1,TRBV15,CATSRVGVGTEAFF
TRBJ1-1,TRBV28,CASSSNSPWAAFF
TRBJ2-7,TRBV2,CASSVNGFEQYF
TRBJ2-5,TRBV11-2,CASSSPGTQYF
TRBJ1-1,TRBV7-9,CASSLQEMNTEAFF
TRBJ1-1,TRBV27,CASSQGTLNTEAFF
TRBJ1-1,TRBV5-1,CASSQLTGTEAFF
TRBJ2-1,TRBV2,CASSRRGHYNEQFF
TRBJ2-3,TRBV6-6,CASSYVGGSTDTQYF
TRBJ1-1,TRBV13,CASSDGGYMNTEAFF
TRBJ1-3,TRBV13,CASSPQGALGNTIYF
TRBJ2-6,TRBV4-3,CASSTDSGANVLTF
TRBJ2-1,TRBV5-1,CASSLLAGGSNEQFF
TRBJ1-2,TRBV7-3,CASSPRADYGYTF
TRBJ2-7,TRBV7-2,CASSQRGAGVYEQYF
TRBJ2-3,TRBV6-6,CASRREGTDTQYF
TRBJ2-5,TRBV30,CAWSMLTGGLGETQYF
TRBJ2-7,TRBV7-2,CASSFVGEQYF
TRBJ2-5,TRBV7-2,CASSLIETQYF
TRBJ1-1,TRBV19,CASTTGVEAFF